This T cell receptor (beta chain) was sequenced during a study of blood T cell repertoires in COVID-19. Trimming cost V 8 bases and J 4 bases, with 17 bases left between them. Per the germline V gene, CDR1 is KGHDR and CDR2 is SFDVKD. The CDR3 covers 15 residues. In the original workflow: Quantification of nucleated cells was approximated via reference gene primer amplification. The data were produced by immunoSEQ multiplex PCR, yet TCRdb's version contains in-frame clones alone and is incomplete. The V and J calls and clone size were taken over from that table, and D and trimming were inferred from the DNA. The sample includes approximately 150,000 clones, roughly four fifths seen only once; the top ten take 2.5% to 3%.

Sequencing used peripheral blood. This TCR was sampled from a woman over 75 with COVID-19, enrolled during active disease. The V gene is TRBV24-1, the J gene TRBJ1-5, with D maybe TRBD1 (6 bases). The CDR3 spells CATTLTWGLNQPQHF. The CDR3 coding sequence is TGTGCCACCACCCTGACTTGGGGGCTAAATCAGCCCCAGCATTTT.